These 21 T cell receptor beta chains originate from one sample sequenced in a study of Ad26.COV2.S vaccination and SARS-CoV-2 variants. Treatment noted: roughly 18 received Ad26.COV2.S at low or high dose, single or two shots; roughly five received placebo; per-sample allocation not given. All samples were drawn on day 63, counting from the first vaccine or placebo injection. Sequencing used immunoSEQ multiplex PCR; TCRdb keeps in-frame clones, though not all of them. The repertoire consists of fewer than 400,000 clones, with 75% to 90% occurring once and the leading ten covering around 5.5%. Sequenced here: peripheral blood, sampled in a trial of Ad26.COV2.S vaccine versus placebo. Receptors were obtained from a person aged 18-65 years who received the Ad26.COV2.S COVID-19 vaccine or a placebo.

J is TRBJ1-2 and V is TRBV28; D is unclear. The CDR3 spans 12 residues. Trimming stripped 6 bases from V and 7 bases from J, with 12 bases between. The germline V gene encodes CDR1 MDHEN and CDR2 SYDVKM. CDR3 nucleotides: TGTGCCAGCAGCCTAACTGGTATTGGCTACACCTTC. As protein: CASSLTGIGYTF.

The chain couples TRBV24-1 to TRBJ2-3; D unresolved. CDR1 KGHDR and CDR2 SFDVKD come from the germline V gene. The CDR3 spans 13 residues. The V end lost 9 bases, the J end lost 4 bases, and 13 bases lay between the germline ends. The CDR3 region is CATGSEGADTQYF. The CDR3 nucleotides are TGTGCCACCGGGTCCGAAGGAGCAGATACGCAGTATTTT.

This chain uses TRBV4-1 with TRBJ2-6; D gene ambiguous. The CDR3 runs 14 residues. Looked up from germline, CDR1 is MGHRA and CDR2 is YSYEKL. V lost 4 bases to trimming and J lost 2 bases, with 6 bases between them. CDR3 amino acids: CASSPLPGANVLTF. In DNA, the CDR3 is TGCGCCAGCAGCCCCCTACCTGGGGCCAACGTCCTGACTTTC.

CDR3: CSVVFRGSYYGYTF. The CDR3 coding sequence is TGCAGCGTTGTATTCCGCGGCAGTTATTATGGCTACACCTTC. This chain joins TRBV29-1 and TRBJ1-2; D is undetermined. V was pared by 4 bases and J by 5 bases, with 17 bases between. CDR3 size: 14 residues. Germline CDR1 is SQVTM and CDR2 is ANQGSEA. Looking up the rest from reference TRBV29-1 and TRBJ1-2 gives the full variable domain: SAVISQKPSRDICQRGTSLTIQCQVDSQVTMMFWYRQQPGQSLTLIATANQGSEATYESGFVIDKFPISRPNLTFSTLTVSNMSPEDSSIYLCSVVFRGSYYGYTFGSGTRLTVV.

V and J are TRBV19 and TRBJ1-2, with 11 bases that match TRBD1. The germline V gene has CDR1 LNHDA and CDR2 SQIVND (reference sequence). The CDR3 is 15 residues long. The V segment lost 4 bases and the J segment 2 bases; nucleotides outside the gene matches: 3. The CDR3 protein is CASSTRTGGNYGYTF. Here the CDR3 DNA reads TGTGCCAGTAGTACCCGGACAGGGGGCAACTATGGCTACACCTTC. Based on the CDR3 plus reference TRBV19 and TRBJ1-2, the full variable domain is DGGITQSPKYLFRKEGQNVTLSCEQNLNHDAMYWYRQDPGQGLRLIYYSQIVNDFQKGDIAEGYSVSREKKESFPLTVTSAQKNPTAFYLCASSTRTGGNYGYTFGSGTRLTVV.

The genes are TRBV2 and TRBJ2-1, with 12 bases lining up with TRBD2. Trimming at V came to 3 bases and at J to 7 bases, leaving 10 bases not matched to a gene. Germline CDR1 SNHLY, CDR2 FYNNEI. This CDR3 contains 17 residues. CDR3 nucleotides: TGTGCCAGCAGTGATTTGTTTTTACTAGCGGGGGGTAATGAGCAGTTCTTC. This translates into CASSDLFLLAGGNEQFF.

The V and J genes are TRBV6-2 or TRBV6-3 and TRBJ2-7; D may be TRBD1 (6 bases). V gave up 6 bases and J gave up 2 bases, with 29 bases separating them. This CDR3 comprises 19 residues. Germline-derived CDR1 and CDR2 are MNHEY and SVGEGT. CDR3 coding DNA: TGTGCCAGCAGCCGCGGACTTATACAGGGCGCATCGACTGCCTACGAGCAGTACTTC. This codes for CASSRGLIQGASTAYEQYF.

The chain uses TRBV5-6 and TRBJ1-1; D call uncertain. Germline V CDR1 and CDR2: SGHDT, YYEEEE. The CDR3 length is 13 residues. The V and J ends lost 1 base and 1 base respectively, with 5 bases between them. This CDR3 reads CASSLTKNTEAFF. As DNA, the CDR3 is TGTGCCAGCAGCTTGACAAAGAACACTGAAGCTTTCTTT.

The chain employs TRBV6-6 and TRBJ2-4; 7 nucleotides align to TRBD2. CDR1 and CDR2 (germline): MNHNY, SVGAGI (reference sequence). Trimming took 6 bases from V and 3 from J; bases not matched to a gene: 14. The CDR3 covers 17 residues. The CDR3 DNA is TGTGCCAGCAGCCGATTACCAACGGGGGGTTACAAAAACATTCAGTACTTC. This gives the protein CASSRLPTGGYKNIQYF.

The CDR3 loop is CASSPPGGPGLNEQFF. The CDR3, as DNA: TGTGCCAGCAGTCCCCCGGGAGGGCCCGGTCTCAATGAGCAGTTCTTC. The genes are TRBV2 and TRBJ2-1; 8 bases agree with TRBD2. This CDR3 has 16 amino acids. After removal of 5 bases from V and 6 bases from J, the junction contained 12 bases not matched to a gene. The germline V gene encodes CDR1 SNHLY and CDR2 FYNNEI.

The rearrangement uses TRBV4-3 and TRBJ1-5; unclear D gene. Germline-derived CDR1 and CDR2 are LGHNA and YSLEER. V dropped 1 base and J dropped 2 bases, with 6 bases sitting between them. The CDR3 runs 14 residues. The CDR3 spells CASSQVAGNQPQHF. CDR3 nucleotides: TGCGCCAGCAGCCAAGTGGCGGGCAATCAGCCCCAGCATTTT.

Notes on this clone: Other DNA sequences in this specimen translate into the identical CDR3. The V and J genes are TRBV2 and TRBJ2-3; D remains unclear. CDR3 length: 12 residues. Trimming cost V 2 bases and J 3 bases, with 3 bases left between them. Germline loops: CDR1 SNHLY, CDR2 FYNNEI. The CDR3 DNA reads as TGTGCCAGCAGTGAACTTACAGATACGCAGTATTTT. Translated: CASSELTDTQYF.

V usage is TRBV7-2 and J usage is TRBJ1-1; TRBD1 matches 8 bases. Losses at the gene ends were 1 base for V and 7 bases for J; bases not matched to a gene: 8. Germline V gives CDR1 SGHTA, CDR2 FQGNSA. The CDR3 extends over 15 amino acids. CDR3 in amino acids: CASSLGQGANNEAFF. As DNA, the CDR3 is TGTGCCAGCAGCTTAGGTCAGGGGGCGAATAATGAAGCTTTCTTT.

The chain has TRBV4-2 and TRBJ2-5; 7 bases fit TRBD2. Germline-derived CDR1 and CDR2 are LGHNA and YNFKEQ. V lost 1 base to trimming and J lost 4 bases; unmatched junction nucleotides: 9. The CDR3 loop spans 16 amino acids. CDR3 sequence (DNA): TGTGCCAGCAGCCAAGTGGGCGGGAGTAACCCAGAGACCCAGTACTTC. Translating it yields CASSQVGGSNPETQYF.

This chain joins TRBV9 and TRBJ1-4; 7 bases are a match to TRBD1. CDR1 is SGDLS and CDR2 is YYNGEE in the germline V gene. The V segment lost 3 bases and the J segment 3 bases; nucleotides outside the gene matches: 5. The CDR3 totals 15 residues. CDR3 region: CASSGSTGPNEKLFF. DNA for the CDR3: TGTGCCAGCAGCGGGTCGACAGGGCCTAATGAAAAACTGTTTTTT. Using reference TRBV9 and TRBJ1-4 for the parts outside the CDR3, the full variable domain is DSGVTQTPKHLITATGQRVTLRCSPRSGDLSVYWYQQSLDQGLQFLIQYYNGEERAKGNILERFSAQQFPDLHSELNLSSLELGDSALYFCASSGSTGPNEKLFFGSGTQLSVL.

This clone turned up a few times. One end of the junction fails to match germline, which may point to a read error. The genes are TRBV9 and TRBJ2-2; D gene ambiguous. The germline gives CDR1 SGDLS, CDR2 YYNGEE. The CDR3 is made up of 13 amino acids. CDR3 amino acids: CASSVVMAGELFF. The DNA for the CDR3 is TGTGCCAGCAGTGTAGTCATGGCCGGGGAGCTGTTTTTT.

This chain connects TRBV12-3 or TRBV12-4 to TRBJ1-1; no clear D. This CDR3 comprises 13 residues. V shed 8 bases and J shed 2 bases, with 12 bases lying between them. In DNA form, the CDR3 reads TGTGCCAGCTGGTCGGGGAATAACACTGAAGCTTTCTTT. This codes for CASWSGNNTEAFF.

This chain joins TRBV5-1 and TRBJ2-7; D is possibly TRBD1 (5 bases). This CDR3 has 14 residues. In germline, CDR1 is SGHRS, CDR2 YFSETQ. The V end lost 3 bases, the J end lost 6 bases, and 16 bases lay between the germline ends. The CDR3 loop reads CASSSEETVGEQYF. CDR3 DNA sequence: TGCGCCAGCAGCTCAGAGGAGACAGTAGGCGAGCAGTACTTC.

The chain has TRBV27 and TRBJ1-2; perhaps TRBD1 as D (5 bases). The CDR3 runs 17 residues. Trimming removed 2 bases from V and 2 bases from J, with 18 bases in between. Germline CDR1 reads MNHEY; CDR2 reads SMNVEV (reference sequence). CDR3 coding DNA: TGTGCCAGCAGTTTAGGGGGAGGAGGCAGAAGAAACTATGGCTACACCTTC. Translated, it gives CASSLGGGGRRNYGYTF.

The chain carries TRBV19 and TRBJ2-1; 12 bases are shared with TRBD2. V dropped 8 bases and J dropped 10; count of bases not matched to a gene: 12. Germline V lookup: CDR1 LNHDA, CDR2 SQIVND (reference sequence). The CDR3 contains 15 residues. The CDR3 is CASRTSGLAGLEQFF. The DNA of the CDR3 is TGTGCCAGTCGAACCTCCGGACTAGCGGGACTGGAGCAGTTCTTC.

This clone has just a few counts. The chain is built from TRBV7-8 and TRBJ1-5; D gene unclear. Trimming took off 5 bases at V and 3 bases at J, with 8 bases between the two ends. The CDR3 has 13 amino acids. Germline lookup yields CDR1 SGHVS and CDR2 FQNEAQ. CDR3 region: CASSPGVNQPQHF. The CDR3 bases are TGTGCCAGCAGCCCCGGAGTCAATCAGCCCCAGCATTTT.